This entry lists 24 T cell receptor beta chains sequenced from one sample in a study of regulatory T cells in long-lasting Graves disease. To make TCR beta libraries, researchers used iRepertoire HTBI primers and Arm-PCR of CDR3 regions. TCRdb re-called the multiplex PCR reads through MiXCR, storing one row per CDR3 protein. The sample lists about 470,000 distinct CDR3 sequences; about 16% were seen once. Time point in this sample: newly diagnosed GD, antithyroid drugs for less than 3 months. Researchers made the TCR library from RNA that was extracted from PBMCs. The sample was also linked to a second study, of T cells in Graves' hyperthyroidism and ophthalmopathy.

The input for sequencing was peripheral blood mononuclear cells (PBMCs), taken at new diagnosis, from a patient treated with antithyroid drugs. Receptors were obtained from a woman aged 25 to 45 with Graves disease.

This clonotype was counted ten times or more. This chain links TRBV7-3 with TRBJ2-1; 9 bases align to TRBD2. CDR1 and CDR2 from the germline V gene are SGHTA and FQGTGA. The CDR3 length is 17 residues. With V trimmed by 5 bases and J by 1 base, 9 bases remained unmatched. Here the CDR3 DNA reads TGTGCCAGCAGCCCTTCAGGCGGGAGGGAGTCCTACAATGAGCAGTTCTTC. It codes for CASSPSGGRESYNEQFF.

This clonotype was found many times. The CDR3 region is CASSTRTSGRASITDTQYF. The CDR3, as DNA: TGTGCCAGCAGTACTCGGACTAGCGGGAGGGCCAGTATCACAGATACGCAGTATTTT. V usage is TRBV6-1 and J usage is TRBJ2-3; the match to TRBD2 covers 15 bases. The germline gives CDR1 MNHNS, CDR2 SASEGT. J lost 2 bases, V lost 5 bases, and 11 bases had no gene match. The CDR3 is made up of 19 amino acids.

This clonotype was observed a handful of times. The chain has TRBV20-1 and TRBJ2-3, with no clear D. The CDR3 sequence is 14 residues long. The V end lost 3 bases, the J end lost 4 bases, and 14 bases lay between the germline ends. Germline-derived CDR1 and CDR2 are DFQATT and SNEGSKA (reference sequence). The CDR3 protein is CSARETVGPDTQYF. The CDR3 coding sequence is TGCAGTGCTAGGGAGACGGTTGGTCCAGATACGCAGTATTTT.

There are many counts of this clonotype. The chain combines TRBV28 with TRBJ2-7; D gene ambiguous. Trimming removed 10 bases at V and 3 bases at J, with 16 bases between. Per the germline V gene, CDR1 is MDHEN and CDR2 is SYDVKM. This CDR3 spans 13 amino acids. The CDR3 DNA reads as TGTGCCACCCTGACGCTAGGATACTACGAGCAGTACTTC. Protein product: CATLTLGYYEQYF.

Notes on this clonotype: A much larger clone is a single base away; this may be a read error. The CDR3 loop is CASSPGLATPYEQYF. CDR3 DNA: TGTGCCAGCAGCCCGGGACTAGCGACCCCCTACGAGCAGTACTTC. The rearrangement uses TRBV9 and TRBJ2-7, with 10 bases that match TRBD2. This CDR3 comprises 15 residues. Germline V gene data show CDR1 as SGDLS and CDR2 as YYNGEE. V was pared by 4 bases and J by 2 bases, with 6 bases of the junction left unmatched.

This clonotype was seen ten or more times. CDR3 nucleotide sequence: TGCGCCAGCAGCTCAACCGGACTAGCGGGAGCGGTGAGAGGAGAGACCCAGTACTTC. This translates into CASSSTGLAGAVRGETQYF. The chain employs TRBV5-1 and TRBJ2-1; TRBD2 matches 13 bases. The end of the DNA is better explained by TRBJ2-5, so the J call may be wrong. The length of the CDR3 is 19 residues. Germline V gene data show CDR1 as SGHRS and CDR2 as YFSETQ.

A note on this clonotype: Here the CDR3 omits its conserved ending phenylalanine or tryptophan, so a read error is the likely source. The V call is TRBV20-1, the J call TRBJ2-2; 8 nucleotides match TRBD2. Germline lookup yields CDR1 DFQATT and CDR2 SNEGSKA (reference sequence). The CDR3 length is 13 residues. CDR3 DNA: TGCAGCGTATCGGGGGGGCGGACCGGGGAGCTGTTTTCT. It yields the protein CSVSGGRTGELFS.

Comment on this clonotype: A much larger clone lies one base from this, so it may be a read error. This sequence joins TRBV2 and TRBJ2-1; D may be TRBD1 or TRBD2 (5 bases each). CDR3 length: 18 amino acids. Trimming removed 7 bases at V and 10 bases at J, with 32 bases between. CDR1 and CDR2 (germline): SNHLY, FYNNEI. The CDR3 loop reads CASIGDRFSRASDREQFF. The CDR3, as DNA: TGTGCCAGCATTGGGGACCGGTTTAGTCGGGCTTCTGACCGAGAGCAGTTCTTC. The complete variable domain, with remaining parts taken from reference TRBV2 and TRBJ2-1, reads EPEVTQTPSHQVTQMGQEVILRCVPISNHLYFYWYRQILGQKVEFLVSFYNNEISEKSEIFDDQFSVERPDGSNFTLKIRSTKLEDSAMYFCASIGDRFSRASDREQFFGPGTRLTVL.

This clonotype was detected many times. The chain combines TRBV20-1 with TRBJ1-2; tentative D call: TRBD1 (6 bases). Trimming took off 3 bases at V and 0 bases at J, with 14 bases between the two ends. Germline lookup yields CDR1 DFQATT and CDR2 SNEGSKA (reference sequence). CDR3 length equals 15 residues. CDR3: CSARAFGDTNYGYTF. The DNA of the CDR3 is TGCAGTGCTAGGGCCTTTGGGGACACTAACTATGGCTACACCTTC.

The rearrangement links TRBV29-1 to TRBJ2-3; TRBD1 agrees at 8 bases. There are 10 residues in the CDR3. Germline values: CDR1 SQVTM, CDR2 ANQGSEA. J gave up 9 bases and V 5 bases, and 1 base lay outside the gene matches. The CDR3 region has the DNA TGCAGCGTTTCAGGGGGCACGCAGTATTTT. As protein: CSVSGGTQYF.

This clonotype came up a few times. The rearrangement joins TRBV9 to TRBJ2-1; D is possibly TRBD2 (6 bases). The CDR3 extends over 14 amino acids. Germline loops: CDR1 SGDLS, CDR2 YYNGEE. Trimming took off 2 bases at V and 6 bases at J, with 12 bases between the two ends. The CDR3 loop is CASSVNSGLNEQFF. In DNA form, the CDR3 reads TGTGCCAGCAGCGTCAATAGCGGACTCAATGAGCAGTTCTTC.

This clonotype has a count of ten or more. V is TRBV6-2 or TRBV6-3 and J is TRBJ2-5; unclear D gene. Germline V gene lookup returns CDR1 MNHEY and CDR2 SVGEGT. This CDR3 contains 16 residues. The ends were cut back, 2 bases at V and 4 bases at J, with 17 bases in the middle. The CDR3 sequence is CASSYGGRLSPETQYF. The CDR3 DNA is TGTGCCAGCAGTTACGGTGGTCGGCTAAGTCCAGAGACCCAGTACTTC.

This clonotype was counted only a few times. The J gene is TRBJ2-1, the V gene TRBV2; 7 bases align to TRBD2. J was trimmed by 0 bases and V by 6 bases; bases with no gene match: 2. The CDR3 is made up of 14 amino acids. Germline V CDR1 and CDR2: SNHLY, FYNNEI. The CDR3 DNA follows: TGTGCCAGCAGAGAGCGGGACTCCTACAATGAGCAGTTCTTC. This sequence encodes CASRERDSYNEQFF.

This clonotype has only a few counts. This sequence joins TRBV29-1 and TRBJ2-5; unclear D gene. This CDR3 is 12 amino acids long. The germline CDR1 and CDR2 sequences are SQVTM and ANQGSEA. V lost 7 bases to trimming and J lost 2 bases, with 11 bases between them. The CDR3 region has the DNA TGCAGCGCCCGGGCCCTACAAGAGACCCAGTACTTC. Protein product: CSARALQETQYF.

The rearrangement links TRBV11-2 to TRBJ2-1; TRBD2 matches 12 bases. The V segment lost 4 bases and the J segment 8 bases; nucleotides outside the gene matches: 6. The CDR3 consists of 15 residues. The germline gives CDR1 SGHAT, CDR2 FQNNGV. This chain's CDR3 is CASSSTSGSLDEQFF. CDR3 coding DNA: TGTGCCAGCAGCTCGACTAGCGGGAGTTTGGATGAGCAGTTCTTC. The entire variable domain, with the rest obtained from reference TRBV11-2 and TRBJ2-1, is as follows: EAGVAQSPRYKIIEKRQSVAFWCNPISGHATLYWYQQILGQGPKLLIQFQNNGVVDDSQLPKDRFSAERLKGVDSTLKIQPAKLEDSAVYLCASSSTSGSLDEQFFGPGTRLTVL.

The rearrangement joins TRBV27 to TRBJ1-5; D ambiguous. The CDR3 runs 15 residues. Looked up from germline, CDR1 is MNHEY and CDR2 is SMNVEV (reference sequence). V lost 4 bases, J lost 1 base, and 11 bases lay in between. Written as DNA, the CDR3 is TGTGCCAGCAGTTACAGTCCTATGAGCAATCAGCCCCAGCATTTT. It codes for CASSYSPMSNQPQHF.

This clonotype was observed a handful of times. The CDR3 spells CASRLRAPRTDTQYF. CDR3 coding DNA: TGTGCCAGCAGGTTACGGGCTCCCCGAACAGATACGCAGTATTTT. This rearrangement joins TRBV12-3 or TRBV12-4 to TRBJ2-3, with D uncertain. This CDR3 region has 15 residues. V lost 6 bases, J lost 3 bases, and 16 bases lay in between.

The chain has TRBV6-2 or TRBV6-3 and TRBJ1-2; a weak D match, TRBD1 (5 bases). Trimming removed 2 bases at V and 2 bases at J, with 9 bases between. The CDR3 spans 14 residues. CDR1 is MNHEY and CDR2 is SVGEGT in the germline V gene. Written as DNA, the CDR3 is TGTGCCAGCAGTTACCAAGACAGAAACTATGGCTACACCTTC. Its protein product is CASSYQDRNYGYTF.

At least ten counts were recorded for this clonotype. The rearrangement uses TRBV5-6 and TRBJ2-7, with no clear D. The CDR3 is made up of 14 amino acids. Between the trimmed V and J ends, which lost 4 bases and 1 base, there was a span of 12 bases. Germline V gene data show CDR1 as SGHDT and CDR2 as YYEEEE. CDR3 sequence (DNA): TGTGCCAGCAGCACTGATTACGGATCCTACGAGCAGTACTTC. Translated: CASSTDYGSYEQYF.

This chain joins TRBV12-3 or TRBV12-4 and TRBJ2-7; 9 nucleotides line up with TRBD1. The CDR3 has 15 amino acids. V gave up 0 bases and J gave up 4 bases; unmatched junction bases: 4. CDR3: CASSLATGGEYEQYF. CDR3 bases: TGTGCCAGCAGTTTAGCGACAGGGGGTGAGTACGAGCAGTACTTC.

This chain links TRBV19 with TRBJ2-7; TRBD2 matches at 16 bases. Germline V gene data show CDR1 as LNHDA and CDR2 as SQIVND (reference sequence). CDR3 length: 16 residues. The V gene end was trimmed by 5 bases and the J gene end by 3 bases; junction bases not matched to a gene: 4. CDR3 protein: CASSPGTSGRVYEQYF. CDR3 bases: TGTGCCAGTAGTCCGGGGACTAGCGGGAGGGTCTACGAGCAGTACTTC.

This clonotype was seen more than once but under ten times. The chain carries TRBV29-1 and TRBJ1-2; no clear D gene. The CDR3 has 12 residues. Trimming took 4 bases from V and 0 from J, leaving 6 bases between them. Germline CDR1 reads SQVTM; CDR2 reads ANQGSEA. The CDR3 here is CSVVNTNYGYTF. As DNA, the CDR3 is TGCAGCGTTGTAAATACTAACTATGGCTACACCTTC.

This clonotype was picked up many times. The chain links TRBV2 to TRBJ2-7, with D unclear. Per germline, CDR1 SNHLY and CDR2 FYNNEI. V dropped 8 bases and J dropped 4 bases, with 21 bases sitting between them. The CDR3 runs 15 residues. The CDR3 region is CASFRRLLLSYEQYF. DNA for the CDR3: TGTGCCAGCTTTCGACGCCTTCTCCTTTCTTACGAGCAGTACTTC.

This clonotype turned up a few times. The chain is built from TRBV12-3 or TRBV12-4 and TRBJ1-2; D uncertain. Trimming removed 3 bases at V and 6 bases at J, with 14 bases between. The CDR3 is 14 amino acids. The CDR3 DNA reads TGTGCCAGCAGTTTGGAGGACGGGAAAGATGGCTACACCTTC. This codes for CASSLEDGKDGYTF.